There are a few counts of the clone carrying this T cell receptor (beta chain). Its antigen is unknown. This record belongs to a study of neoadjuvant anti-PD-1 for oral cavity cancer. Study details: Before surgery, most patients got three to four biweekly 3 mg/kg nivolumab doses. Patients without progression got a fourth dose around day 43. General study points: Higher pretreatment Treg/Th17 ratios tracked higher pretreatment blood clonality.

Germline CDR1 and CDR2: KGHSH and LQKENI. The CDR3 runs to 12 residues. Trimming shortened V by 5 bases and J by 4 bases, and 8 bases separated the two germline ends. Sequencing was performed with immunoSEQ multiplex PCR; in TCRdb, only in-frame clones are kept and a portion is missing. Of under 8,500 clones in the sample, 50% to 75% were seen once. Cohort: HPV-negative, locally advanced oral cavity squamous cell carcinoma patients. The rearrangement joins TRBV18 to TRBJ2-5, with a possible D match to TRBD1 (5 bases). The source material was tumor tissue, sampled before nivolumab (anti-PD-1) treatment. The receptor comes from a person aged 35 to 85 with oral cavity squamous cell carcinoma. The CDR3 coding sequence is TGTGCCAGCTCAGTGGGGCGAGAGACCCAGTACTTC. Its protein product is CASSVGRETQYF. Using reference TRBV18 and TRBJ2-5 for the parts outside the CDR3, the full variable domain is NAGVMQNPRHLVRRRGQEARLRCSPMKGHSHVYWYRQLPEEGLKFMVYLQKENIIDESGMPKERFSAEFPKEGPSILRIQQVVRGDSAAYFCASSVGRETQYFGPGTRLLVL.